The source of this T cell receptor beta chain is a study of blood T cell repertoires in COVID-19. Here immunoSEQ multiplex PCR was the method, and the copy in TCRdb shows in-frame clones only, minus some. The sample gives over 200,000 clones, more than 75% of which show up once; 15% to 18% is in the top ten. V dropped 1 base and J dropped 7; count of bases not matched to a gene: 3. The CDR3 runs to 14 residues. The germline V gene encodes CDR1 SGHTA and CDR2 FQGNSA. The chain joins TRBV7-2 to TRBJ1-2; 10 bases align to TRBD1. Sequencing used PBMCs or T cells enriched from blood (not recorded which). The sequence was obtained from a man aged 18 to 29 who had recovered from COVID-19. The CDR3 protein is CASSLDGTGVGYTF. The CDR3 bases are TGTGCCAGCAGCTTAGATGGGACAGGGGTTGGCTACACCTTC. Full variable domain (outside the CDR3, taken from reference TRBV7-2 and TRBJ1-2): GAGVSQSPSNKVTEKGKDVELRCDPISGHTALYWYRQSLGQGLEFLIYFQGNSAPDKSGLPSDRFSAERTGGSVSTLTIQRTQQEDSAVYLCASSLDGTGVGYTFGSGTRLTVV.